The 4 T cell receptor beta chains given below trace back to one sample, sequenced in a study of T-cell reconstitution after alpha-beta-depleted transplantation in children (dated by TCRdb to 2015 to 2016). Libraries came from PCR. For sequencing, an Illumina HiSeq 2500 was employed. TCR library preparation used molecular barcoding, with unique molecular identifiers applied to normalize quantification of the TCRbeta repertoire. TCRdb ran its own pipeline on the public reads, namely fastp trimming at Q25 and MiXCR clone calling, and kept in-frame beta chains. A single entry per CDR3 protein holds the most common genes and DNA from its merged rows. The sample records about 230,000 distinct CDR3 sequences, under 9.5% of which are singletons. Around 6.2% of the sample is taken by the ten largest. The specimen comprised PBMCs from the stem cell graft donor, sampled from the stem cell graft. Receptors originate from a human donor who donated a stem cell graft to a child with acute lymphoblastic leukemia.

This clonotype showed up many times. This rearrangement joins TRBV3-1 to TRBJ2-5; no clear D gene. V lost 0 bases and J lost 4, with 9 bases in between. The CDR3 covers 14 residues. Germline V CDR1 and CDR2: LGHDT, YNNKEL (reference sequence). The DNA of the CDR3 is TGTGCCAGCAGCCAAGATCTACCCGGAGAGACCCAGTACTTC. This codes for CASSQDLPGETQYF.

The rearrangement joins TRBV20-1 to TRBJ2-3, with 9 bases that match TRBD2. The germline V gene has CDR1 DFQATT and CDR2 SNEGSKA (reference sequence). Germline trimming cut 3 bases from V and 5 bases from J; bases unmatched to any gene: 6. This CDR3 contains 14 residues. CDR3 DNA sequence: TGCAGTGCTAGGACGCGGGGGGGCCAAGATACGCAGTATTTT. Encoded protein: CSARTRGGQDTQYF.

This clonotype was recorded at least ten times. This rearrangement joins TRBV5-1 to TRBJ2-1; D might be TRBD2 (6 bases). The CDR3 sequence is 15 residues long. The germline CDR1 and CDR2 sequences are SGHRS and YFSETQ. The V and J ends lost 4 bases and 12 bases respectively, with 23 bases between them. In DNA form, the CDR3 reads TGCGCCAGCAGCCCCACGCTAACTAGCACCCAGGGGCAGTTCTTC. It yields the protein CASSPTLTSTQGQFF.

This clonotype was observed many times. V and J are TRBV5-1 and TRBJ1-5, with a weak D call TRBD1 (5 bases). CDR1 is SGHRS and CDR2 is YFSETQ in the germline V gene. This CDR3 has 15 residues. Between the trimmed V and J ends, which lost 1 base and 4 bases, there was a span of 12 bases. The CDR3, as DNA: TGCGCCAGCAGCTTGACCAGCAGGGAGAATCAGCCCCAGCATTTT. Residues: CASSLTSRENQPQHF. The full variable domain, with the rest looked up from reference TRBV5-1 and TRBJ1-5, is KAGVTQTPRYLIKTRGQQVTLSCSPISGHRSVSWYQQTPGQGLQFLFEYFSETQRNKGNFPGRFSGRQFSNSRSEMNVSTLELGDSALYLCASSLTSRENQPQHFGDGTRLSIL.